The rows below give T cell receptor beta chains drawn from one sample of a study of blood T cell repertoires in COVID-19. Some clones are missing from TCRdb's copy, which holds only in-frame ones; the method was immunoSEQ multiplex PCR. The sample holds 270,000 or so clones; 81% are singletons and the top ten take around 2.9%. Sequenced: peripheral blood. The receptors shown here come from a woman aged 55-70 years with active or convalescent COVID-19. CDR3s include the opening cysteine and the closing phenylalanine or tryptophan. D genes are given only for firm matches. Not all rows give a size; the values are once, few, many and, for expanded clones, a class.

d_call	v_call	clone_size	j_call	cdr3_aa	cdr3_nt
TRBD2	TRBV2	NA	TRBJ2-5	CASTEGLAGTNQETQYF	TGTGCCAGCACCGAGGGACTAGCGGGGACGAATCAAGAGACCCAGTACTTC
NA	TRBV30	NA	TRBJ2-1	CAWSVRGNEQFF	TGTGCCTGGAGTGTACGGGGAAATGAGCAGTTCTTC
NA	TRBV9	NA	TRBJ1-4	CASSVGDSPWSNEKLFF	TGTGCCAGCAGCGTAGGGGACTCACCATGGTCTAATGAAAAACTGTTTTTT
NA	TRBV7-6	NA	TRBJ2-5	CASSLGWGEQETQYF	TGTGCCAGCAGCCTCGGTTGGGGGGAGCAAGAGACCCAGTACTTC
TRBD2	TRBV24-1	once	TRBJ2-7	CATSVPSTSGGLFSYEQYF	TGTGCCACCAGTGTCCCTTCGACTAGCGGGGGGCTTTTCTCCTACGAGCAGTACTTC
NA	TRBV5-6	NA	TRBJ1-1	CASSLPGLNTEAFF	TGTGCCAGCAGCTTGCCGGGATTGAACACTGAAGCTTTCTTT
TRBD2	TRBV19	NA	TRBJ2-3	CASRVSGGASDTQYF	TGTGCCAGTAGGGTCAGCGGGGGGGCCTCAGATACGCAGTATTTT
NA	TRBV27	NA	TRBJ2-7	CASSSNRLSYEQYF	TGTGCCAGCAGTTCGAACAGGCTATCCTACGAGCAGTACTTC
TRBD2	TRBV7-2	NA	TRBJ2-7	CASAREGLTYEQYF	TGTGCCAGCGCGAGGGAGGGCTTAACCTACGAGCAGTACTTC
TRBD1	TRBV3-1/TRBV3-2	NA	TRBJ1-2	CASSPAAGQGLNYGYTF	TGTGCCAGCAGCCCCGCCGCGGGACAGGGGCTTAACTATGGCTACACCTTC
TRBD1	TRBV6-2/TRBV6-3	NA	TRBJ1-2	CASSQTGGDYTF	TGTGCCAGCAGTCAGACAGGGGGCGACTACACCTTC
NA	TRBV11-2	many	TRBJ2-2	CASSQTAGELFF	TGTGCCAGCAGCCAGACAGCCGGGGAGCTGTTTTTT
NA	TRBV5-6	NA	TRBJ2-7	CASSLGLKSSYEQYF	TGTGCCAGCAGCTTGGGACTTAAGAGCTCCTACGAGCAGTACTTC